This section outlines one TCR beta chain sequence together with its context. Each participant's cohort was designated according to participant-reported clinical history. Each recovered donor of Cohort 3 presented with two negative PCRs, clearance, or symptom resolution. Per the original methods: Reference gene primer amplification gave nucleated cell count estimates. Only in-frame clones appear in the TCRdb table, and some are missing; sequencing was by immunoSEQ multiplex PCR. That table supplies the V and J calls and clone size; D and trimming were determined from the DNA. The table has roughly 250,000 clones, around 87% seen once; the top ten hold approximately 1.6%. The record originates from a study of blood T cell repertoires in COVID-19. For the study at large: From T cells, B-cell-depleted T cells, or PBMCs came the material, which was cDNA or gDNA.

Per germline, CDR1 SGHTA and CDR2 FQGNSA. V was trimmed by 4 bases and J by 7 bases, leaving 16 bases between them. The CDR3 covers 14 residues. The chain combines TRBV7-2 with TRBJ1-2; a possible D gene is TRBD1 (5 bases). Sequencing used PBMCs or T cells enriched from blood (not recorded which). The sequence was obtained from a woman in her forties or fifties who had recovered from COVID-19. The CDR3 coding sequence is TGTGCCAGCAGCTACCGGCGGGGGGGGATTGGCTACACCTTC. Translated, it gives CASSYRRGGIGYTF.